The 27 T cell receptor beta chains reported below all come from one sample, sequenced in a study of spatial heterogeneity in lung cancer. The time point: sample taken at primary tumor resection. Whole RNA obtained from tumor, nontumor lung or frozen PBMC underwent sequencing without sorting. TCRdb used MiXCR to reprocess the 5' RACE reads, holding one entry per CDR3 protein. The sample holds roughly 25,000 distinct CDR3 sequences, 4% to 6% seen once. The source material was PBMCs, sampled at surgery. All receptors derive from a male donor with early-stage non-small cell lung cancer.

This clonotype was found many times. The rearrangement joins TRBV7-2 to TRBJ2-7; a possible D gene is TRBD1 (5 bases). CDR1 and CDR2 from the germline V gene are SGHTA and FQGNSA. Trimming pared 5 bases from V and 4 bases from J, leaving 15 bases between. The CDR3 runs 14 residues. The CDR3 reads CASSAFPSGYEQYF. In DNA, the CDR3 is TGTGCCAGCAGCGCCTTTCCCTCAGGGTACGAGCAGTACTTC.

This clonotype was observed a few times. The CDR3 DNA sequence: TGCAGTGCTAGGCCGGGGTCCCGAGGTGCAGATACGCAGTATTTT. It specifies CSARPGSRGADTQYF. J is TRBJ2-3 and V is TRBV20-1; tentatively, D is TRBD2 (5 bases). Germline CDR1 is DFQATT and CDR2 is SNEGSKA (reference sequence). V lost 3 bases and J lost 4, with 17 bases in between. CDR3 length: 15 amino acids.

This clonotype was detected ten times or more. V gene TRBV12-3 or TRBV12-4 combines with J gene TRBJ1-5; 9 positions match TRBD1. This CDR3 is 14 amino acids long. Trimming removed 6 bases from V and 9 bases from J; junction bases left unmatched: 9. CDR3 region: CASSQDRGDRPQHF. The CDR3 coding sequence is TGTGCCAGCAGCCAGGACAGGGGTGATCGGCCCCAGCATTTT.

This clonotype has a count of ten or more. The J gene is TRBJ2-5, the V gene TRBV9; 11 bases line up with TRBD2. The trim removed 4 bases at V and 2 bases at J, leaving 13 bases unmatched. The germline V gene encodes CDR1 SGDLS and CDR2 YYNGEE. The CDR3 is 18 residues long. DNA of the CDR3: TGTGCCAGCAGCACGACTGCGGCTAGCGGGGGGCCACAAGAGACCCAGTACTTC. It codes for CASSTTAASGGPQETQYF.

This clonotype was detected many times. The chain recombines TRBV1 with TRBJ2-3; the table assigns TRBD1, which was not confirmed against the DNA. TRBV1 is termed a pseudogene. CDR3 size: 12 residues. The CDR3 spells CTSSQAPDTQYF. The CDR3, as DNA: TGCACCAGCAGCCAAGCCCCTGATACGCAGTATTTT.

The genes are TRBV10-3 and TRBJ2-7; 13 bases fit TRBD2. V lost 8 bases, J lost 5 bases, and 6 bases stayed unmatched. The CDR3 is made up of 14 amino acids. The germline V gene has CDR1 ENHRY and CDR2 SYGVKD. The CDR3 DNA is TGTGCCATCTCCGGACTAGCGGGAGATGACGAGCAGTACTTC. Protein: CAISGLAGDDEQYF.

This clonotype was found many times. The CDR3: CASAGSSGANVLTF. The DNA for the CDR3 is TGTGCCAGCGCGGGGAGCTCTGGGGCCAACGTCCTGACTTTC. The V and J genes are TRBV5-6 and TRBJ2-6, with D possibly matching TRBD2 (6 bases). Germline CDR1 is SGHDT and CDR2 is YYEEEE. V lost 7 bases, J lost 0 bases, and 8 bases lay in between. This CDR3 spans 14 amino acids.

At least ten counts were recorded for this clonotype. This chain connects TRBV7-2 to TRBJ2-7, with unresolved D. The V end lost 5 bases, the J end lost 3 bases, and 11 bases lay between the germline ends. The CDR3 is 13 amino acids. Looked up from germline, CDR1 is SGHTA and CDR2 is FQGNSA. The CDR3 loop is CASSRPRIYEQYF. CDR3 sequence (DNA): TGTGCCAGCAGCCGACCTAGGATCTACGAGCAGTACTTC.

This clonotype was seen repeatedly, ten times or more. The gene calls are TRBV27 and TRBJ2-5, with a weak D call TRBD2 (6 bases). Germline loops: CDR1 MNHEY, CDR2 SMNVEV (reference sequence). The CDR3 consists of 12 residues. The V end lost 5 bases, the J end lost 9 bases, and 13 bases lay between the germline ends. In DNA form, the CDR3 reads TGTGCCAGCAGTCCCAGCCCGGGGGCCCAGTACTTC. Translating it yields CASSPSPGAQYF.

This clonotype was seen at least ten times. V gene TRBV6-2 or TRBV6-3 combines with J gene TRBJ2-7; possibly TRBD2 for D (6 bases). This CDR3 has 14 amino acids. CDR1 and CDR2 (germline): MNHEY, SVGEGT. Trimming cost V 0 bases and J 0 bases, with 6 bases left between them. The CDR3 loop is CASSYSGSSYEQYF. CDR3 coding DNA: TGTGCCAGCAGTTACTCCGGGAGCTCCTACGAGCAGTACTTC.

Many counts were recorded for this clonotype. The rearrangement joins TRBV20-1 to TRBJ2-3; D is uncertain. CDR1 is DFQATT and CDR2 is SNEGSKA in the germline V gene (reference sequence). The CDR3 runs to 16 residues. Trimming shortened V by 4 bases and J by 5 bases, and 22 bases separated the two germline ends. CDR3 region: CSATTRGVDLEDTQYF. Written as DNA, the CDR3 is TGCAGTGCTACCACGAGAGGAGTGGACCTTGAAGATACGCAGTATTTT.

This clonotype was recorded many times. The chain combines TRBV6-2 or TRBV6-3 with TRBJ2-1; 11 nucleotides align to TRBD2. V was clipped by 6 bases and J by 6 bases; unmatched bases: 7. The length of the CDR3 is 15 residues. Germline CDR1 is MNHEY and CDR2 is SVGEGT. CDR3 region: CASSPSGRSRNEQFF. The CDR3 DNA reads as TGTGCCAGCAGCCCTAGCGGGAGGTCTCGCAATGAGCAGTTCTTC.

By sample fraction, this clonotype is medium-sized. V and J are TRBV12-3 or TRBV12-4 and TRBJ2-1; 11 nucleotides line up with TRBD2. The CDR3 has 15 amino acids. V lost 5 bases to trimming and J lost 4 bases; unmatched junction nucleotides: 4. CDR3 DNA: TGTGCCAGCAGTCAAGGGACTAGCGGTTACAATGAGCAGTTCTTC. Its protein product is CASSQGTSGYNEQFF.

The table lists this clonotype with many counts. The chain recombines TRBV6-5 with TRBJ1-6; D uncertain. The CDR3 loop spans 13 amino acids. Germline assignment: CDR1 MNHEY and CDR2 SVGAGI. Trimming removed 2 bases from V and 9 bases from J, with 8 bases in between. For the CDR3, the DNA is TGTGCCAGCAGTTACGTGACTGGTTCACCCCTCCACTTT. It is translated as CASSYVTGSPLHF.

This clonotype was picked up many times. The chain couples TRBV7-2 to TRBJ2-5, with 9 positions matching TRBD1. With 3 bases clipped from V and 5 bases from J, the junction kept 7 bases outside the gene matches. CDR3 length: 15 residues. Germline values: CDR1 SGHTA, CDR2 FQGNSA. In DNA form, the CDR3 reads TGTGCCAGCAGCTTCGGACAGGGGAGAGAGGAGACCCAGTACTTC. It encodes CASSFGQGREETQYF.

This clonotype is classed as medium-sized. The chain couples TRBV28 to TRBJ2-7; D is unresolved. This CDR3 has 13 amino acids. CDR1 and CDR2 (germline): MDHEN, SYDVKM. The V and J ends lost 3 bases and 1 base respectively, with 7 bases between them. CDR3 in DNA: TGTGCCAGCAGTTTCGCGGAATCCTACGAGCAGTACTTC. Residues: CASSFAESYEQYF. The variable domain in full, with the rest retrieved from reference TRBV28 and TRBJ2-7, is DVKVTQSSRYLVKRTGEKVFLECVQDMDHENMFWYRQDPGLGLRLIYFSYDVKMKEKGDIPEGYSVSREKKERFSLILESASTNQTSMYLCASSFAESYEQYFGPGTRLTVT.

This clonotype was recorded many times. The chain uses TRBV7-9 and TRBJ2-7; tentative D call: TRBD1 (6 bases). V was pared by 6 bases and J by 3 bases, with 15 bases between. Germline CDR1 is SEHNR and CDR2 is FQNEAQ (reference sequence). This CDR3 spans 14 amino acids. The CDR3 region is CASSYRTDGYEQYF. DNA for the CDR3: TGTGCCAGCAGTTACCGGACAGATGGCTACGAGCAGTACTTC. Full variable domain (outside the CDR3, taken from reference TRBV7-9 and TRBJ2-7): DTGVSQNPRHKITKRGQNVTFRCDPISEHNRLYWYRQTLGQGPEFLTYFQNEAQLEKSRLLSDRFSAERPKGSFSTLEIQRTEQGDSAMYLCASSYRTDGYEQYFGPGTRLTVT.

This clonotype has more than one count but fewer than ten. The V call is TRBV6-1, the J call TRBJ2-7, with 9 bases that match TRBD2. Germline V gene sequence: CDR1 MNHNS, CDR2 SASEGT. The junction had 2 bases not matched to a gene; V was cut back by 3 bases and J by 2 bases. This CDR3 has 14 residues. The CDR3 region has the DNA TGTGCCAGCAGTGAGGCGGGAGGGCCCTACGAGCAGTACTTC. It is translated as CASSEAGGPYEQYF.

This clonotype was counted between two and nine times. The CDR3 DNA is TGTGCCAGCAGCTTAAGCACAGGGGAGGCCTACGAGCAGTACTTC. This translates into CASSLSTGEAYEQYF. The rearrangement links TRBV7-3 to TRBJ2-7, with D maybe TRBD1 (7 bases). The CDR3 runs 15 residues. Between the trimmed V and J ends, which lost 1 base and 2 bases, there was a span of 12 bases. Germline V gene data show CDR1 as SGHTA and CDR2 as FQGTGA.

This clonotype showed up many times. The chain combines TRBV6-2 or TRBV6-3 with TRBJ2-1, with TRBD1 as a possible D gene (6 bases). From germline, CDR1 is MNHEY and CDR2 SVGEGT. This CDR3 comprises 13 residues. Trimming took 6 bases from V and 8 from J, leaving 14 bases between them. The CDR3 here is CASSETGLDEQFF. CDR3 sequence (DNA): TGTGCCAGCAGCGAAACAGGGTTGGATGAGCAGTTCTTC.

This clonotype was observed at least ten times. The genes are TRBV6-2 or TRBV6-3 and TRBJ2-2; TRBD1 aligns across 10 bases. The CDR3 is 18 amino acids. V was clipped by 6 bases and J by 1 base; unmatched bases: 11. In germline, CDR1 is MNHEY, CDR2 SVGEGT. DNA of the CDR3: TGTGCCAGCAGACTGACAGGGGGCAGTTCGTTGAACACCGGGGAGCTGTTTTTT. Encoded protein: CASRLTGGSSLNTGELFF.

The sample holds many counts of this clonotype. V and J are TRBV6-2 or TRBV6-3 and TRBJ2-7, with unresolved D. V lost 5 bases and J lost 0, with 17 bases in between. From germline, CDR1 is MNHEY and CDR2 SVGEGT. CDR3 length: 16 amino acids. For the CDR3, the DNA is TGTGCCAGCAGTCCCCCTGGAGCCCAGTACTCCTACGAGCAGTACTTC. Translating gives CASSPPGAQYSYEQYF.

This clonotype was picked up many times. The chain links TRBV7-9 to TRBJ1-2; D remains ambiguous. In germline, CDR1 is SEHNR, CDR2 FQNEAQ (reference sequence). V was clipped by 5 bases and J by 6 bases, with 19 bases between them. The CDR3 has 15 amino acids. The CDR3 nucleotides read TGTGCCAGCAGCCCACCGAATCTCGGGTCGGATGGCTACACCTTC. Translation: CASSPPNLGSDGYTF.

In this sample, this clonotype turned up many times. Written as DNA, the CDR3 is TGTGCCAGCAGCGTAGACGGGAACACTGAAGCTTTCTTT. This codes for CASSVDGNTEAFF. The chain combines TRBV9 with TRBJ1-1, with D unclear. Per germline, CDR1 SGDLS and CDR2 YYNGEE. The CDR3 consists of 13 residues. V lost 0 bases, J lost 1 base, and 4 bases lay in between.

Ten or more counts support this clonotype. V usage is TRBV6-2 or TRBV6-3 and J usage is TRBJ2-5, with 9 bases that match TRBD2. The CDR3 spans 15 residues. CDR1 and CDR2 (germline): MNHEY, SVGEGT. V was pared by 0 bases and J by 4 bases, with 3 bases of the junction left unmatched. CDR3: CASSYSAGGRETQYF. In DNA, the CDR3 is TGTGCCAGCAGTTACTCGGCGGGGGGGCGAGAGACCCAGTACTTC.

In this sample, this clonotype turned up many times. The gene calls are TRBV10-3 and TRBJ2-3; 7 bases are shared with TRBD2. Germline CDR1 ENHRY, CDR2 SYGVKD. The length of the CDR3 is 17 residues. V lost 0 bases, J lost 1 base, and 7 bases stayed unmatched. CDR3 loop: CAISESVTSHGTDTQYF. CDR3 nucleotides: TGTGCCATCAGTGAGTCCGTGACTAGCCATGGCACAGATACGCAGTATTTT.

This clonotype showed up many times. The V and J genes are TRBV28 and TRBJ2-7; D uncertain. The CDR3 has 11 residues. V was cut by 6 bases and J by 3 bases, with 6 bases left in between. Germline CDR1 and CDR2: MDHEN and SYDVKM. The CDR3 nucleotides read TGTGCCAGCAGCCGATACTACGAGCAGTACTTC. Translation: CASSRYYEQYF.